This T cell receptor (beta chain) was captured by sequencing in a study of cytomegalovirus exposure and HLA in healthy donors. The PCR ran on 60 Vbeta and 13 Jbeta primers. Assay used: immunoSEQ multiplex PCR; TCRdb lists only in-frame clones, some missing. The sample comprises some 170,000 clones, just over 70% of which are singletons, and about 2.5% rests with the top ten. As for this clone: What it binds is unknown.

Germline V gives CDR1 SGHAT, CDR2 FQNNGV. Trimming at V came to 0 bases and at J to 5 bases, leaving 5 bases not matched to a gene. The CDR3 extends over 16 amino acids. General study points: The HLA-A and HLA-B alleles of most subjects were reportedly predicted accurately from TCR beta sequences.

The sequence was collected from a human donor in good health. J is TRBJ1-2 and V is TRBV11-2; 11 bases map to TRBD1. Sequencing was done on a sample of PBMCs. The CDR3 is CASSLDLDRGLYGYTF. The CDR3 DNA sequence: TGTGCCAGCAGCTTAGATCTGGACAGGGGGCTTTATGGCTACACCTTC.